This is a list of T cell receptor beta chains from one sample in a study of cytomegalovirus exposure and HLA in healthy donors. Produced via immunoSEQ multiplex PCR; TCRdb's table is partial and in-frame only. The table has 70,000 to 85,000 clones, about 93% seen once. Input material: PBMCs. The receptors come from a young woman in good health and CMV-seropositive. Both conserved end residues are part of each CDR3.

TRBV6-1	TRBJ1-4	CASSSQGAREKLFF
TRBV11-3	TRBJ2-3	CASSPGRSPGTQYF
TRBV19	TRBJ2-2	CASSLTGHVGELFF
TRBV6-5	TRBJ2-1	CASSYSTAGADPEQFF
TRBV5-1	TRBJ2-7	CASSQGVTYEQYF
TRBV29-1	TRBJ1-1	CSVERDRGTEAFF
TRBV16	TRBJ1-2	CASSQARVDGYTF
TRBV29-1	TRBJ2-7	CSVVGGGGRTYEQYF
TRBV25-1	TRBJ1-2	CASSEANQGGYTF
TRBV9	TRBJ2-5	CASSLGALEETQYF
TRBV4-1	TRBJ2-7	CASSQDLRPSYEQYF
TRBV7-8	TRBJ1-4	CASSAGRLTRNEKLFF
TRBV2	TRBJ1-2	CASSGGMGNYGYTF
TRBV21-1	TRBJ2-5	CASSRDFPRETQYF
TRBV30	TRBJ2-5	CAWNRDSQETQYF
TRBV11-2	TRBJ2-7	CASRTSGNSYEQYF
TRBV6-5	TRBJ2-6	CASSYQLAAGANVLTF
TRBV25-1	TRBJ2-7	CASSEWETYEQYF
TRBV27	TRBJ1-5	CASSLSGGSNQPQHF
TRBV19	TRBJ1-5	CASKPSTGVGQPQHF
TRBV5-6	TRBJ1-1	CASSLWGGSAEAFF
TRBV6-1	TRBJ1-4	CASSEAPRTGSNEKLFF
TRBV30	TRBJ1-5	CAWSGDRGFGYSNQPQHF
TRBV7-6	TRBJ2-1	CASSSGAGGPYNEQFF
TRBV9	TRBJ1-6	CASSEGGTGNSPLHF
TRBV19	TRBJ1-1	CASNRAPQNTEAFF
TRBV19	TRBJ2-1	CASSAGSGGAYNEQFF